This is a list of T cell receptor beta chains from one sample in a study of blood T cell repertoires in COVID-19. Only in-frame clones appear in the TCRdb table, and some are missing; sequencing was by immunoSEQ multiplex PCR. The repertoire includes about 150,000 clones, approximately 79% of them detected once, and about 8.7% sits in the top ten. The sample consisted of peripheral blood. These receptors were taken from a man aged 45-65 years with active or convalescent COVID-19. The CDR3 runs from the conserved cysteine through the conserved F or W. A D gene is named only where the DNA matches it firmly. Rows give clone size only sometimes, using once, few, many, or a class for an expanded clone.

clone_size j_call v_call cdr3_length d_call cdr3_nt cdr3_aa
many TRBJ1-5 TRBV6-1 15 . TGTGCCAGCAGTGAGACAGGCGATAGCAATCAGCCCCAGCATTTT CASSETGDSNQPQHF
. TRBJ2-4 TRBV3-1/TRBV3-2 14 TRBD1 TGTGCCAGCAGCCTAATCGGACAGGGTGACATTCAGTACTTC CASSLIGQGDIQYF
. TRBJ2-5 TRBV18 12 . TGTGCCAGCTCAACTTTCCAAGAGACCCAGTACTTC CASSTFQETQYF
. TRBJ2-1 TRBV27 16 . TGTGCCAGCAGTTACCTGACTACGAGCTCCTACAATGAGCAGTTCTTC CASSYLTTSSYNEQFF
. TRBJ1-5 TRBV28 12 . TGTGCCAGCAGAGTCCGCGATCAGCCCCAGCATTTT CASRVRDQPQHF
. TRBJ2-7 TRBV19 15 . TGTGCCAGTAGTGGTAAAAAGGAGAGCTCCTACGAGCAGTACTTC CASSGKKESSYEQYF
. TRBJ1-2 TRBV5-4 15 TRBD1 TGTGCCAGCAGCTTAGGACAGGGGGAGCTTTATGGCTACACCTTC CASSLGQGELYGYTF
. TRBJ2-3 TRBV7-8 14 . TGTGCCAGCAGCTTATTCCCCGGGACAGATACGCAGTATTTT CASSLFPGTDTQYF
. TRBJ2-1 TRBV28 16 . TGTGCCAGCAGTTTATTGGCGGGCTCCTCCTACAATGAGCAGTTCTTC CASSLLAGSSYNEQFF
. TRBJ2-2 TRBV7-9 15 . TGTGCCAGCATCGCCGGACAGACGAACACCGGGGAGCTGTTTTTT CASIAGQTNTGELFF
. TRBJ1-3 TRBV12-3/TRBV12-4 13 . TGTGCCAGCAACCCCGGGGCTGGAAACACCATATATTTT CASNPGAGNTIYF
once TRBJ2-5 TRBV5-4 15 TRBD2 TGTGCCAGCGGGACTAGCGGGAGGGCCGCTGAGACCCAGTACTTC CASGTSGRAAETQYF
. TRBJ2-3 TRBV27 19 TRBD2 TGTGCCAGCAGTCCCCTATGGCAGGGAGGGCCCTTCAGGGCGGATACGCAGTATTTT CASSPLWQGGPFRADTQYF
. TRBJ1-5 TRBV29-1 13 TRBD1 TGCAGCGTATCACAGGGGGAAGGTCAGCCCCAGCATTTT CSVSQGEGQPQHF
. TRBJ2-5 TRBV19 18 TRBD2 TGTGCCAGTAGTATAGGGGCTAGCGGGAGGGGACTCCAAGAGACCCAGTACTTC CASSIGASGRGLQETQYF
few TRBJ2-7 TRBV28 12 TRBD1 TGTGCCAGCAGCAGGACAGGTATCGAGCAGTACTTC CASSRTGIEQYF
. TRBJ1-2 TRBV19 12 TRBD1 TGTGCCAGTAGTGGGACAGAGCATGGCTACACCTTC CASSGTEHGYTF
. TRBJ2-3 TRBV24-1 13 . TGTGCCACTCAGGGGTTATCCACAGATACGCAGTATTTT CATQGLSTDTQYF
. TRBJ2-1 TRBV5-1 16 TRBD2 TGCGCCAGCAGCTTGGAACTAGCGGGGACATACAATGAGCAGTTCTTC CASSLELAGTYNEQFF
. TRBJ1-1 TRBV10-3 14 TRBD1 TGTGCCATCAGTACCGGGACAGCGAACACTGAAGCTTTCTTT CAISTGTANTEAFF
. TRBJ1-5 TRBV5-5 16 . TGTGCCAGCAGATTAGGGGGATTAGGGATCAATCAGCCCCAGCATTTT CASRLGGLGINQPQHF
medium-sized TRBJ1-5 TRBV11-2 14 . TGTGCCAGCAGCTTTAGCCAGCCCAATCAGCCCCAGCATTTT CASSFSQPNQPQHF
few TRBJ1-1 TRBV6-2/TRBV6-3 14 . TGTGCCAGCAGTTACACAGGGTGGGGCACTGAAGCTTTCTTT CASSYTGWGTEAFF
. TRBJ1-1 TRBV9 13 TRBD1 TGTGCCAGCAGTGCGACAGGGGGCACTGAAGCTTTCTTT CASSATGGTEAFF
. TRBJ2-7 TRBV10-1 15 TRBD1 TGCGCCAGCAGGGAAGGGACAGGGCCCCCCTACGAGCAGTACTTC CASREGTGPPYEQYF
once TRBJ2-1 TRBV11-3 14 TRBD1 TGTGCCAGCAGCTCCGGGACAGGGTTTCATGAGCAGTTCTTC CASSSGTGFHEQFF
. TRBJ1-4 TRBV12-3/TRBV12-4 13 TRBD1 TGTGCCAGCAGCCGAGGACAGGGGACTAGGCTGTTTTTT CASSRGQGTRLFF
few TRBJ2-1 TRBV5-1 14 TRBD1 TGCGCCAGCAGCGTAGGACAGGATTACAATGAGCAGTTCTTC CASSVGQDYNEQFF
. TRBJ2-2 TRBV6-5 15 . TGTGCCAGCAGCCAAGGACTCTACAACACCGGGGAGCTGTTTTTT CASSQGLYNTGELFF
. TRBJ2-7 TRBV5-6 13 . TGTGCCAGCAGCCGCCAGACTTTCTACGAGCAGTACTTC CASSRQTFYEQYF
once TRBJ2-3 TRBV28 17 . TGTGCCAGCAGTTTAGGGACTTCTCCTTCCTTCACAGATACGCAGTATTTT CASSLGTSPSFTDTQYF
. TRBJ2-7 TRBV27 14 . TGTGCCAGCAGCGCTTTGGGAGGGGGTTACGAGCAGTACTTC CASSALGGGYEQYF
. TRBJ1-2 TRBV20-1 11 . TGCAGCCACGAACAGGGCCATGGCTACACCTTC CSHEQGHGYTF
once TRBJ1-2 TRBV12-3/TRBV12-4 12 TRBD1 TGTGCCAGCAGTTTACAGGGGGAAGGCTACACCTTC CASSLQGEGYTF
. TRBJ2-1 TRBV4-1 18 . TGCGCCAGCAGCCGGATAATACTAGTCAGAGTCATGGGGAATGAGCAGTTCTTC CASSRIILVRVMGNEQFF
. TRBJ1-1 TRBV7-3 15 . TGTGCCAGCAGCTTCGGCACCGCTAGGAACACTGAAGCTTTCTTT CASSFGTARNTEAFF
. TRBJ2-7 TRBV3-1/TRBV3-2 16 TRBD2 TGTGCCAGCAGCCAAGAGAGCGGGATAACCCCCTACGAGCAGTACTTC CASSQESGITPYEQYF
. TRBJ2-2 TRBV19 14 . TGTGCCAGTAGTATGGCCGGGAGAGGCGGGGAGCTGTTTTTT CASSMAGRGGELFF
. TRBJ2-7 TRBV11-2 13 . TGTGCCAGCAGCCCAACAGTTGGAAACGAGCAGTACTTC CASSPTVGNEQYF
. TRBJ1-3 TRBV15 13 TRBD1 TGTGCCACCAGGGACAGGGCTGGAAACACCATATATTTT CATRDRAGNTIYF
. TRBJ1-3 TRBV15 14 . TGTGCCACCAGCAGTCGTCTCGCTGGAAACACCATATATTTT CATSSRLAGNTIYF
. TRBJ2-1 TRBV7-6 15 TRBD2 TGTGCCAGCAGCTCGCGACTAGCGGGTTTCGATGAGCAGTTCTTC CASSSRLAGFDEQFF